This T cell receptor beta chain was found in a study of blood T cell repertoires in COVID-19. Study summary: Sites in the United States, Italy and Spain provided acute and convalescent COVID-19 samples. PBMCs, B-cell-depleted T cells, or T cells provided the cDNA or gDNA that made up the material.

CDR3 length: 16 residues. J was trimmed by 8 bases and V by 5 bases; bases with no gene match: 15. Germline CDR1 reads GTSNPN; CDR2 reads SVGIG (reference sequence). Per the original data handling: Counts of nucleated cells, estimated from reference gene primer amplification, were obtained. Libraries were prepared by immunoSEQ multiplex PCR; TCRdb keeps only in-frame clonotypes and omits some of them. The V and J calls and clone size come from that table; D and trimming were worked out from the DNA. This sample has more than 80,000 clones, with 72% found just once. The rearrangement joins TRBV30 to TRBJ1-6; TRBD1 matches 7 bases. Material: peripheral blood. This sequence originates from an older woman in a cohort sampled during active or convalescent COVID-19. CDR3 loop: CAWDESTGVLDSPLHF. For the CDR3, the DNA is TGTGCCTGGGATGAAAGTACAGGGGTTTTAGATTCACCCCTCCACTTT.